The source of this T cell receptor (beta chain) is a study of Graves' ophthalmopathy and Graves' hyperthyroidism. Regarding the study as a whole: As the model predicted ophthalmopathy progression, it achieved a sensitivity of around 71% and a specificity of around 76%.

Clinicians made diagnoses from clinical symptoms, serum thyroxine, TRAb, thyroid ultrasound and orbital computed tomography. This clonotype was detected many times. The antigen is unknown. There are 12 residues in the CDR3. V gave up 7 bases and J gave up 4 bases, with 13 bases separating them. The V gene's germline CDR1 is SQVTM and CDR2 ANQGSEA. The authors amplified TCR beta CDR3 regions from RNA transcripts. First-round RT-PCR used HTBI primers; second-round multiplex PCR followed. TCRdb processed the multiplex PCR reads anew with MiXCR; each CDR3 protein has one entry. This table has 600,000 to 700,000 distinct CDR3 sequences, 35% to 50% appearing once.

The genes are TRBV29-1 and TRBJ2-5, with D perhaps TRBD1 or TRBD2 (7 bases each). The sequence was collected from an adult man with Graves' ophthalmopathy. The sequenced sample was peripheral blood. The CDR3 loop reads CSGQGGGETQYF. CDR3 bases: TGCAGCGGACAGGGAGGGGGAGAGACCCAGTACTTC. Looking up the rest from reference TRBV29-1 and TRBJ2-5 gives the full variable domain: SAVISQKPSRDICQRGTSLTIQCQVDSQVTMMFWYRQQPGQSLTLIATANQGSEATYESGFVIDKFPISRPNLTFSTLTVSNMSPEDSSIYLCSGQGGGETQYFGPGTRLLVL.